The clone carrying this T cell receptor (beta chain) appeared a few times. The antigen is undetermined. As it was prepared, the TCRbeta library received unique molecular identifiers. TCRdb re-called the PCR reads through MiXCR, storing one row per CDR3 protein. The data hold under 450,000 distinct CDR3 sequences, with 15% to 20% observed a single time. This specimen comes from a study of T-cell reconstitution after alpha-beta-depleted transplantation in children. Study-wide results and limits: After transplant, at about two months, alpha-beta T cells were reportedly derived from several hundred expanded graft clones. T-cell numbers and diversity one year post-transplant derived largely from freshly generated T cells. Some patients' high day-60 TCRbeta diversity was attributed to recipient cells surviving conditioning.

CDR3 size: 16 residues. Germline values: CDR1 SGHRS, CDR2 YFSETQ. V was trimmed by 0 bases and J by 4 bases, leaving 16 bases between them. The rearrangement uses TRBV5-1 and TRBJ2-5; D uncertain. The sequence was obtained from a boy in the first two years of life who had a stem cell transplant for Wiskott-Aldrich syndrome, so the T cells may come from the graft donor. Sequenced material: PBMCs, mostly from graft donor cells, taken 360 days after TCRalphabeta/CD19-depleted stem cell transplant. CDR3 loop: CASSLGGTPGVETQYF. CDR3 DNA: TGCGCCAGCAGCTTGGGAGGCACCCCAGGAGTAGAGACCCAGTACTTC. The full variable domain, completed using reference TRBV5-1 and TRBJ2-5, is KAGVTQTPRYLIKTRGQQVTLSCSPISGHRSVSWYQQTPGQGLQFLFEYFSETQRNKGNFPGRFSGRQFSNSRSEMNVSTLELGDSALYLCASSLGGTPGVETQYFGPGTRLLVL.